This TCR beta chain derives from a study of cytotoxic CD8 clonotypes in ibrutinib-treated CLL. Study details: For this cohort, patients were ten to eleven relapsed/refractory and under 16 treatment-naive, while 17 were IGHV unmutated. Findings of the study overall: Rising at ibrutinib response, clonality subsequently fell back toward baseline at progression. For progressing versus sustained-remission patients, sampling times were not the same.

The CDR3 extends over 14 amino acids. From germline, CDR1 is SGHRS and CDR2 YFSETQ. The V and J ends lost 0 bases and 6 bases, in that order; junction bases with no gene match: 5. The table came from immunoSEQ multiplex PCR; TCRdb's copy has only in-frame clones and leaves some out. The sample has some 120,000 clones; around 84% are singletons. To note about this clone: What it recognizes is unknown.

The sequences come from PBMCs, collected after 24 months of ibrutinib treatment. This receptor was obtained from a human donor with chronic lymphocytic leukemia. V is TRBV5-1 and J is TRBJ1-2; 7 bases agree with TRBD1. The CDR3 is CASSLAQTGNGYTF. CDR3 sequence (DNA): TGCGCCAGCAGCTTGGCGCAGACAGGGAATGGCTACACCTTC.